The clone carrying this T cell receptor (beta chain) showed up just a few times. Its matching antigen is unknown. TCRdb reprocessed the reads with MiXCR, giving one entry per CDR3 protein. The repertoire includes about 60,000 distinct CDR3 sequences, less than 65% of them detected once, and roughly 1.9% sits in the top ten. The data stem from a study of type 1 regulatory T cells. Study details: T-allo10 is a Tr1-enriched, alloantigen-specific CD4 T cell product made in vitro. Findings and limits, study-wide: Compared with non-type 1 regulatory T cells, type 1 regulatory T cells showed a more restricted TCR repertoire.

This CDR3 region has 15 residues. V was trimmed by 6 bases and J by 4 bases, leaving 16 bases between them. This TCR came from a human donor in good health. The specimen sequenced was cultured non-Tr1 T cells, either the whole culture or a sorted T cell fraction (not recorded which). This rearrangement joins TRBV12-3 or TRBV12-4 to TRBJ1-3, with a possible D match to TRBD1 (5 bases). The CDR3 spells CASRSTEDRGNTIYF. The CDR3 nucleotides read TGTGCCAGCAGATCGACCGAAGACAGAGGAAACACCATATATTTT.